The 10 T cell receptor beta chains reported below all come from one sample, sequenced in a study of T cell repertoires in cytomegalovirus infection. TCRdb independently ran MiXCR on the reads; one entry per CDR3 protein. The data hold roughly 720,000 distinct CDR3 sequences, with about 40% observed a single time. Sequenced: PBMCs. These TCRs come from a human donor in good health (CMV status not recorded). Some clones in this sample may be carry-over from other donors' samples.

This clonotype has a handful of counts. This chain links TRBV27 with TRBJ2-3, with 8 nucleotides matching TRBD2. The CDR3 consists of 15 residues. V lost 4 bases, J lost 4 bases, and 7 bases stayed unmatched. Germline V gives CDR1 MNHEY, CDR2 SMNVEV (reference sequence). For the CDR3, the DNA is TGTGCCAGCAGTTGGGGGGAACTAGCGGCAGATACGCAGTATTTT. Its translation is CASSWGELAADTQYF.

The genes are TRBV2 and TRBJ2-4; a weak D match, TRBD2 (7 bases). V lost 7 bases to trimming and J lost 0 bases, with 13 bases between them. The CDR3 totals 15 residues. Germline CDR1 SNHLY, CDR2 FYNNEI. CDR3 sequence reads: CASIMRGLAKNIQYF. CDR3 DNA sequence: TGTGCCAGCATCATGCGGGGGCTAGCCAAAAACATTCAGTACTTC. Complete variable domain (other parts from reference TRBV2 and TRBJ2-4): EPEVTQTPSHQVTQMGQEVILRCVPISNHLYFYWYRQILGQKVEFLVSFYNNEISEKSEIFDDQFSVERPDGSNFTLKIRSTKLEDSAMYFCASIMRGLAKNIQYFGAGTRLSVL.

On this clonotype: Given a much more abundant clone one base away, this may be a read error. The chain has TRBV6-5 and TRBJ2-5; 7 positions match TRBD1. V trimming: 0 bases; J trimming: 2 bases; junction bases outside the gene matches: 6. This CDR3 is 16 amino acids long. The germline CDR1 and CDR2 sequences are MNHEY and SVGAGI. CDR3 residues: CASSYSSHRGQETQYF. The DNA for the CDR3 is TGTGCCAGCAGTTACTCGAGTCACAGGGGACAAGAGACCCAGTACTTC.

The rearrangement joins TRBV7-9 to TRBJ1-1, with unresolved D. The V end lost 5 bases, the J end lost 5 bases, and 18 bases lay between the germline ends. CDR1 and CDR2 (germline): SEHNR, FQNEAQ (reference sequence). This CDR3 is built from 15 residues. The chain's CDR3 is CASSHRLDLGTEAFF. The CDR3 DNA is TGTGCCAGCAGCCACCGCCTGGACCTAGGGACTGAAGCTTTCTTT.

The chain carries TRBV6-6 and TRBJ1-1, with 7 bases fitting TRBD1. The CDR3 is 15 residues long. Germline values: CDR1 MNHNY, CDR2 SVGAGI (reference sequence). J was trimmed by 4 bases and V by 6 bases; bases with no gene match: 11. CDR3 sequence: CASRGNQGGGTEAFF. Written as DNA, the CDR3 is TGTGCCAGCAGAGGAAACCAGGGGGGAGGCACTGAAGCTTTCTTT.

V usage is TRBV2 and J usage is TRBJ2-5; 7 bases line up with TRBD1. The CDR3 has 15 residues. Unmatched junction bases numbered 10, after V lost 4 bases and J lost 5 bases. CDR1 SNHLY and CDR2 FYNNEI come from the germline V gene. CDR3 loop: CASSAGTALGETQYF. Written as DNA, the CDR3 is TGTGCCAGCAGTGCCGGGACAGCCCTAGGGGAGACCCAGTACTTC.

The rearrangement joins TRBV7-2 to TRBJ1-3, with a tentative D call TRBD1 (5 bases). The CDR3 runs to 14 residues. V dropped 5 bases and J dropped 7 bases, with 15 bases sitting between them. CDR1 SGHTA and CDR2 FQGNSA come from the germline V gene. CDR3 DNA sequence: TGTGCCAGCAGCCCAGGGTCGCCTGCTAACACCATATATTTT. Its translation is CASSPGSPANTIYF.

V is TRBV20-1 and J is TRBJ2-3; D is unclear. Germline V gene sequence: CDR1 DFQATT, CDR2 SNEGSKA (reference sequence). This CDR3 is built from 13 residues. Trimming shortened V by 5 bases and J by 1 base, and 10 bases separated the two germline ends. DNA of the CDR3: TGCAGTGCTCCCAAGACTGGCACAGATACGCAGTATTTT. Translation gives CSAPKTGTDTQYF.

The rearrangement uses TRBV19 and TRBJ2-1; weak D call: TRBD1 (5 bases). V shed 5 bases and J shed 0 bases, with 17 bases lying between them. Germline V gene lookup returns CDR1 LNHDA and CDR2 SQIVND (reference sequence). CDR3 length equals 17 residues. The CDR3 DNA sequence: TGTGCCAGTAGTCCCGCCCTGACAGCTTCCTCCTACAATGAGCAGTTCTTC. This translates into CASSPALTASSYNEQFF.

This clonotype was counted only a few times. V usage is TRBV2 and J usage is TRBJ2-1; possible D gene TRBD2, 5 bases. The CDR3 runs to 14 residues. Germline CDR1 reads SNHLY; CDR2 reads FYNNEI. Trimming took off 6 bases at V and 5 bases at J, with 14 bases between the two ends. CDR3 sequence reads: CASSPRRADNEQFF. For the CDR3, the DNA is TGTGCCAGCAGCCCCAGGCGGGCGGACAATGAGCAGTTCTTC.